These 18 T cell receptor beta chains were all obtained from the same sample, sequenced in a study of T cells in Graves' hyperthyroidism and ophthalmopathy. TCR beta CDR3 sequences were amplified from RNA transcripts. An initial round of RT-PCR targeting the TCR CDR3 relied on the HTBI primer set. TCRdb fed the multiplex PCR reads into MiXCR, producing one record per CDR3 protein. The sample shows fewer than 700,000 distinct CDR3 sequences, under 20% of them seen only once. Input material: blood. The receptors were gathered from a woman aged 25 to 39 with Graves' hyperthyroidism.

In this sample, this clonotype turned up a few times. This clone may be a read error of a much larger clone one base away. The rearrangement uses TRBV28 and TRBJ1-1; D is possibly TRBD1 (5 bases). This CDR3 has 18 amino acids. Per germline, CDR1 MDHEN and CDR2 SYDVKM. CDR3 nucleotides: TGTGCCAGCAGTTTTATAAATCTTAGGGGAAAGGTGAACACTGAAGTTTTCTTT. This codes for CASSFINLRGKVNTEVFF.

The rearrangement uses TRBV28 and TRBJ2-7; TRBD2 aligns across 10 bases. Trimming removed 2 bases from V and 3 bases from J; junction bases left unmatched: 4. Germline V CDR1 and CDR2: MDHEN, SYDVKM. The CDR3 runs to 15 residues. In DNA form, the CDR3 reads TGTGCCAGCAGTTTAGATAGCGGGGGGATCTACGAGCAGTACTTC. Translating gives CASSLDSGGIYEQYF. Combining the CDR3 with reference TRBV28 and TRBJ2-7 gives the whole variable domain DVKVTQSSRYLVKRTGEKVFLECVQDMDHENMFWYRQDPGLGLRLIYFSYDVKMKEKGDIPEGYSVSREKKERFSLILESASTNQTSMYLCASSLDSGGIYEQYFGPGTRLTVT.

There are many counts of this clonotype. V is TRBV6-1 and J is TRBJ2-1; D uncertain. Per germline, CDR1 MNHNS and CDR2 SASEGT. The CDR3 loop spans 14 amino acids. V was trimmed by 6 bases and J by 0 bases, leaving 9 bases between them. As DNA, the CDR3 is TGTGCCAGCAGAGTCCTTAGCTCCTACAATGAGCAGTTCTTC. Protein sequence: CASRVLSSYNEQFF.

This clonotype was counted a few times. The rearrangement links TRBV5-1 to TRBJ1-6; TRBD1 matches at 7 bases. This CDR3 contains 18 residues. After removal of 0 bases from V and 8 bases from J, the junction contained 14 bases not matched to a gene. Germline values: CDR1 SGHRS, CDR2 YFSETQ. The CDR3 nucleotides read TGCGCCAGCAGCTTGGAGGAGTGGGACAGACCCGCGGATTCACCCCTCCACTTT. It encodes CASSLEEWDRPADSPLHF.

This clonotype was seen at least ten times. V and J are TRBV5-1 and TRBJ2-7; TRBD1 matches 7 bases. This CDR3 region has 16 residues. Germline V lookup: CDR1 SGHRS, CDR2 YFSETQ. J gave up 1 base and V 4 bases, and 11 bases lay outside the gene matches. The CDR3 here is CASSRRPDRASYEQYF. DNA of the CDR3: TGCGCCAGCAGCCGCCGACCCGACAGGGCATCCTACGAGCAGTACTTC. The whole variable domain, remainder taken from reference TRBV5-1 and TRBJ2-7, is KAGVTQTPRYLIKTRGQQVTLSCSPISGHRSVSWYQQTPGQGLQFLFEYFSETQRNKGNFPGRFSGRQFSNSRSEMNVSTLELGDSALYLCASSRRPDRASYEQYFGPGTRLTVT.

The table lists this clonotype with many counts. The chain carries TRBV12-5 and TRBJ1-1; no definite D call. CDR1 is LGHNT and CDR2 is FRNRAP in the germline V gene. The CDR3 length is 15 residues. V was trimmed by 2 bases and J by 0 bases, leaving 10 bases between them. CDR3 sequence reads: CASGLLRLVNTEAFF. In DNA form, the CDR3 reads TGTGCTAGTGGTTTGCTACGACTGGTGAACACTGAAGCTTTCTTT.

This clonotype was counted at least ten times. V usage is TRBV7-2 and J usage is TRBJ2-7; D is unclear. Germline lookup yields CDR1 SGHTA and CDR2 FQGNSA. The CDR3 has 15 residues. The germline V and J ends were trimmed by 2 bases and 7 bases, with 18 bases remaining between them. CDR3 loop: CASSLSPGASWEQYF. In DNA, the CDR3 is TGTGCCAGCAGCTTATCCCCCGGAGCGTCTTGGGAGCAGTACTTC.

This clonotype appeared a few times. The CDR3 DNA reads TGTGCCAGTAGTACCTACAATGAGCAGTACTTC. Translating it yields CASSTYNEQYF. The chain is built from TRBV19 and TRBJ2-1, with unresolved D. Near its end, the DNA agrees better with TRBJ2-7, so the J call may be wrong. CDR1 is LNHDA and CDR2 is SQIVND in the germline V gene (reference sequence). The CDR3 is 11 amino acids.

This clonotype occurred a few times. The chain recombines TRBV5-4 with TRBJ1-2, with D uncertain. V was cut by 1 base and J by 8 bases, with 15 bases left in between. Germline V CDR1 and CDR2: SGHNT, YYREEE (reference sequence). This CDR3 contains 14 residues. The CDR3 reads CASSLSTLTGGYTF. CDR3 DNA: TGTGCCAGCAGCTTGTCCACTCTAACGGGGGGCTACACCTTC.

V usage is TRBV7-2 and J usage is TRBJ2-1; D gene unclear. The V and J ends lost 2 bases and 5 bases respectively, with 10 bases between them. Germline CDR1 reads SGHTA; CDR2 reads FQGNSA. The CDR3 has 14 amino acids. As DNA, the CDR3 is TGTGCCAGCAGCTTAACCCACTCTAACAATGAGCAGTTCTTC. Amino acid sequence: CASSLTHSNNEQFF.

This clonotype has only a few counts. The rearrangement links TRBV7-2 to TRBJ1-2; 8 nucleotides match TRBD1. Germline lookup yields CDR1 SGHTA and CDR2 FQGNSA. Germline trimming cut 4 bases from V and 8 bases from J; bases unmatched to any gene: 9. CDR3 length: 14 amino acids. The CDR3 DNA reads TGTGCCAGCAGCTCAGGGGGCGCATCAATCGGCTACACCTTC. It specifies CASSSGGASIGYTF.

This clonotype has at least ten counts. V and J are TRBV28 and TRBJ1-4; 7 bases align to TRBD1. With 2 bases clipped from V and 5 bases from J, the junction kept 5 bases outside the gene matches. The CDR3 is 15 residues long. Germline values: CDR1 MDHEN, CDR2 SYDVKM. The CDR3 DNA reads TGTGCCAGCAGTTTAGACAGGGATGGAAATGAAAAACTGTTTTTT. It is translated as CASSLDRDGNEKLFF.

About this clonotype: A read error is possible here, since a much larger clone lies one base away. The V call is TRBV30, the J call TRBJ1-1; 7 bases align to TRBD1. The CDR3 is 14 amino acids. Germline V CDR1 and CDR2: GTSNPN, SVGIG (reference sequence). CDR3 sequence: CAWASGTANTAAFF. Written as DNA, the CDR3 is TGTGCCTGGGCCTCGGGGACAGCGAACACTGCAGCTTTCTTT.

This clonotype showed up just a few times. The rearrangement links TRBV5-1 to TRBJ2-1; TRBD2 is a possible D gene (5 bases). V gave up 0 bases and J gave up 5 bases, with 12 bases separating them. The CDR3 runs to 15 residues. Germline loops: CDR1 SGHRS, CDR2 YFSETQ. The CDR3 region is CASSLVRTGNNEQFF. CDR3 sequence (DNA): TGCGCCAGCAGCTTGGTTCGGACTGGAAACAATGAGCAGTTCTTC. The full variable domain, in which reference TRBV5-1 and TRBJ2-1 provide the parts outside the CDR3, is KAGVTQTPRYLIKTRGQQVTLSCSPISGHRSVSWYQQTPGQGLQFLFEYFSETQRNKGNFPGRFSGRQFSNSRSEMNVSTLELGDSALYLCASSLVRTGNNEQFFGPGTRLTVL.

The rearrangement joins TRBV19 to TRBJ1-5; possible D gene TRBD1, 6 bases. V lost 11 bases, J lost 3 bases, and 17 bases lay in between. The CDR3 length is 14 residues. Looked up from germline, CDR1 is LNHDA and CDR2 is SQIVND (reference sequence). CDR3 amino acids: CAAQGHRINQPQHF. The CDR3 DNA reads TGTGCCGCCCAGGGGCACAGGATCAATCAGCCCCAGCATTTT. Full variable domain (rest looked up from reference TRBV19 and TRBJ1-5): DGGITQSPKYLFRKEGQNVTLSCEQNLNHDAMYWYRQDPGQGLRLIYYSQIVNDFQKGDIAEGYSVSREKKESFPLTVTSAQKNPTAFYLCAAQGHRINQPQHFGDGTRLSIL.

The CDR3 DNA reads TGTGCCATCAAGCTAGATATAACAGATACGCAGTATTTT. Translated: CAIKLDITDTQYF. V usage is TRBV10-3 and J usage is TRBJ2-3, with D hard to call. This CDR3 is built from 13 residues. V lost 7 bases, J lost 3 bases, and 11 bases lay in between. Germline values: CDR1 ENHRY, CDR2 SYGVKD.

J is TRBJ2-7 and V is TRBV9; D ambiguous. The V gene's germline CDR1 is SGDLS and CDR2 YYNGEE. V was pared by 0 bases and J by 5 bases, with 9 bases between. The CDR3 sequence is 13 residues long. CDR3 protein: CASSVGTTNEQYF. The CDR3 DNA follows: TGTGCCAGCAGCGTAGGAACCACCAACGAGCAGTACTTC.

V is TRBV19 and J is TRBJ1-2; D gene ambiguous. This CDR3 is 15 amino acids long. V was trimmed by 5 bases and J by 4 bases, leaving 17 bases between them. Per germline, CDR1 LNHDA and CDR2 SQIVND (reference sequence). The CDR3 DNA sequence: TGTGCCAGTAGTTTTCCGGGCCGCGCCACCTATGGCTACACCTTC. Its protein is CASSFPGRATYGYTF.